This entry is about one T cell receptor beta chain. Its antigen is unknown. Losses at the gene ends were 4 bases for V and 1 base for J; bases not matched to a gene: 4. The CDR3 runs 14 residues. Germline-derived CDR1 and CDR2 are SGHNT and YYREEE (reference sequence). Primers included in the PCR were 60 Vbeta and 13 Jbeta primers. In the source study's methods: Unique TCR beta chains totaled approximately 83 million in a later count, with roughly 12 million of them shared. TCRdb's table, derived via immunoSEQ multiplex PCR, lists solely in-frame clones and lacks some. V, J and clone size reflect that table, while D and trimming were determined from the DNA. The table lists nearly 110,000 clones, 81% of them singletons. Healthy bone marrow donors made up the cohort. The data originate from a study of cytomegalovirus exposure and HLA in healthy donors. Study-wide points: Using the classifier, cytomegalovirus status was reportedly diagnosed with high specificity and sensitivity.

The TCR sequence derives from a man aged 25-45 years in good health and CMV-seronegative. V is TRBV5-4 and J is TRBJ2-7, with 8 bases matching TRBD1. The sequenced material came from PBMCs. CDR3 sequence: CASSQGTGSYEQYF. The CDR3 bases are TGTGCCAGCAGCCAAGGGACAGGTTCCTACGAGCAGTACTTC.